This T cell receptor beta chain is drawn from a study of blood T cell repertoires in COVID-19. Across the study: The samples span acute and convalescent COVID-19 from the United States, Italy and Spain. PBMCs, B-cell-depleted T cells, or T cells provided the cDNA or gDNA that made up the material.

Per the original methods: The assay estimated nucleated cells by amplifying reference gene primers. TCRdb's copy holds only in-frame clones and misses some; the assay was immunoSEQ multiplex PCR. The D gene and trimming were derived from the DNA, and the V and J assignments and clone size from that table. The repertoire holds about 250,000 clones, with approximately 90% as singletons. Germline CDR1 and CDR2: SGHTA and FQGTGA. The CDR3 sequence is 15 residues long. Trimming at V came to 2 bases and at J to 0 bases, leaving 1 base not matched to a gene. The J gene is TRBJ2-1, the V gene TRBV7-3; TRBD2 agrees at 7 bases. Source material: peripheral blood. The source of this sequence is a young man with acute or convalescent COVID-19. The CDR3 region is CASSLAGDSYNEQFF. CDR3 nucleotides: TGTGCCAGCAGCTTAGCGGGGGACTCCTACAATGAGCAGTTCTTC.